The sequence of this T cell receptor beta chain was determined in a study of blood T cell repertoires in COVID-19. Background on the study: The samples span acute and convalescent COVID-19 from the United States, Italy and Spain. PBMCs, B-cell-depleted T cells, or T cells were the source of the cDNA or gDNA that made up the material.

CDR3 length: 16 residues. Original analysis: Amplification from reference gene primers served as the basis for estimated nucleated cell counts. Clones were sequenced by immunoSEQ multiplex PCR, and TCRdb holds only the in-frame ones, with some missing. For V, J and clone size, that table is used; D and trimming come from the DNA. The data contain about 110,000 clones, more than 70% of them singletons. Sequenced sample: peripheral blood. The receptor's source is a woman in her 70s who had recovered from COVID-19. The rearrangement uses TRBV21-1 and TRBJ2-5; no DNA check was done on the table's D call, TRBD1. TRBV21-1 has pseudogene status. Here the CDR3 reads CASSRPTGGLGETQYF. For the CDR3, the DNA is TGTGCCAGCAGCAGGCCGACAGGGGGCCTAGGAGAGACCCAGTACTTC.